A single TCR beta chain is shown here with its context. Its antigen is as yet unknown. The record originates from a study of Graves' ophthalmopathy and Graves' hyperthyroidism. In the study overall: Before any treatment, peripheral blood was taken at the initial diagnosis.

Excluded were patients with other autoimmune diseases, uncontrolled infections, pregnancy or lactation. Out of about 9.6 ml of fresh peripheral blood, PBMCs were obtained. RNA transcripts were the source from which TCR beta CDR3 regions were amplified. The workflow started with a first-round RT-PCR run with HTBI primers and then moved on to a second-round multiplex PCR. TCRdb processed the multiplex PCR reads anew with MiXCR; each CDR3 protein has one entry. The table includes some 250,000 distinct CDR3 sequences, around 45% detected once. The study's findings and limits: Ophthalmopathy progression prediction by the model yielded a sensitivity of 60% to 71% and a specificity of under 80%.

V lost 3 bases to trimming and J lost 7 bases; unmatched junction nucleotides: 10. CDR1 SGHRS and CDR2 YFSETQ come from the germline V gene. The CDR3 sequence is 16 residues long. V gene TRBV5-1 combines with J gene TRBJ1-6; 7 bases line up with TRBD1. The sequenced material came from peripheral blood. The receptor comes from an adult man with Graves' ophthalmopathy. The CDR3 nucleotides are TGCGCCAGCAGCTCGACCTCGACAGGGAACAATTCACCCCTCCACTTT. It yields the protein CASSSTSTGNNSPLHF. Looking up the rest from reference TRBV5-1 and TRBJ1-6 gives the full variable domain: KAGVTQTPRYLIKTRGQQVTLSCSPISGHRSVSWYQQTPGQGLQFLFEYFSETQRNKGNFPGRFSGRQFSNSRSEMNVSTLELGDSALYLCASSSTSTGNNSPLHFGNGTRLTVT.